This T cell receptor (beta chain) was captured by sequencing in a study of T cell changes during pregnancy in multiple sclerosis. The germline V gene has CDR1 SNHLY and CDR2 FYNNEI. The CDR3 spans 16 residues. J was trimmed by 6 bases and V by 7 bases; bases with no gene match: 11. Here immunoSEQ multiplex PCR was the method, and the copy in TCRdb shows in-frame clones only, minus some. Of approximately 13,000 clones in the sample, about 92% were seen once. This sample comprised peripheral blood, obtained in the second trimester of pregnancy. The TCR originated in a female donor in good health, enrolled as a control in a pregnancy study. The V and J genes are TRBV2 and TRBJ2-3, with 12 positions matching TRBD2. For the CDR3, the DNA is TGTGCCAGCACCCAACTAGCGGGGGGTCCCGAGGATACGCAGTATTTT. It translates to CASTQLAGGPEDTQYF.